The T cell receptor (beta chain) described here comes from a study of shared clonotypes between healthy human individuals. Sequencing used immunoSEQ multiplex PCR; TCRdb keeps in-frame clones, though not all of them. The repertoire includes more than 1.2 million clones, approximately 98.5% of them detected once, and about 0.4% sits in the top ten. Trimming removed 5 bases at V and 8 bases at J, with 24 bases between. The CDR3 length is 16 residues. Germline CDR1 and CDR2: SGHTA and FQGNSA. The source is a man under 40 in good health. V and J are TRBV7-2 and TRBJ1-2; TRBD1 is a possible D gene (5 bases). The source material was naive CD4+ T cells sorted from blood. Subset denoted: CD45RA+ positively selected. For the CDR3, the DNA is TGTGCCAGCAGCCCCGTTCCTCAGGGCTCAGAATGGGGCTACACCTTC. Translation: CASSPVPQGSEWGYTF.